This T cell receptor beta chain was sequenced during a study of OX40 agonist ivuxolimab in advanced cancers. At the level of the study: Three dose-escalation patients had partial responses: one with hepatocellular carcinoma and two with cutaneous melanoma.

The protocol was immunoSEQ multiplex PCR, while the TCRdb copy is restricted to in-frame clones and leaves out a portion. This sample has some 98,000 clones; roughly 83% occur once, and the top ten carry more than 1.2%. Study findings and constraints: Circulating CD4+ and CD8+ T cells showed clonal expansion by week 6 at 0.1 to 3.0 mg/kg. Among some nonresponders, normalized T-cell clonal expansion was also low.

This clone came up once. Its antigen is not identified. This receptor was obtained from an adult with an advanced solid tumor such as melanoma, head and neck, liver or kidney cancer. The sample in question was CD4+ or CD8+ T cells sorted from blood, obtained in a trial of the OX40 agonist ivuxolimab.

This CDR3 is CASSRVGLHYEQYF. DNA for the CDR3: TGTGCCAGCTCAAGGGTAGGACTGCACTACGAGCAGTACTTC. The V and J genes are TRBV18 and TRBJ2-7, with D maybe TRBD2 (5 bases). From germline, CDR1 is KGHSH and CDR2 LQKENI. V lost 5 bases and J 3 bases, leaving 14 bases between the germline ends. The CDR3 has 14 amino acids.